This T cell receptor (beta chain) emerged from a study of OX40 agonist ivuxolimab in advanced cancers. Study context: Ivuxolimab, an antibody that agonizes OX40 (CD134), was administered to the patients. Dose-escalation patients' cancers were hepatocellular carcinoma, melanoma, renal cell or head and neck cancer. Regarding the study as a whole: In general, CD8+ T cells held more expanded clones than CD4+ did, on average.

Germline assignment: CDR1 MNHEY and CDR2 SMNVEV (reference sequence). This CDR3 comprises 15 residues. The V end was cut by 8 bases, the J end by 2 bases, with 17 bases between. Here immunoSEQ multiplex PCR was the method, and the copy in TCRdb shows in-frame clones only, minus some. The table lists 35,000 to 40,000 clones, roughly 80% of them singletons, with approximately 6.9% in the top ten. Note on this clone: The antigen remains unidentified.

This chain uses TRBV27 with TRBJ2-3, with D possibly TRBD2 on 5 matching bases. This material consisted of CD4+ or CD8+ T cells sorted from blood, taken in a trial of the OX40 agonist ivuxolimab. This clonotype was sampled from an adult with an advanced solid tumor such as melanoma, head and neck, liver or kidney cancer. CDR3 nucleotides: TGTGCCAGCCTCGGCCGTGGGAGTCCCACAGATACGCAGTATTTT. Its translation is CASLGRGSPTDTQYF.